The text below deals with one TCR beta chain. Its antigen is currently unknown. TCRdb's table, derived via immunoSEQ multiplex PCR, lists solely in-frame clones and lacks some. The table has 300,000 to 400,000 clones, 93% seen once. Trimming shortened V by 6 bases and J by 10 bases, and 18 bases separated the two germline ends. This CDR3 is 13 amino acids long. This sample stems from a study of brain T cells in children with intractable seizures. Broader study findings: Absence of clones before surgery may stem from lower sequencing depth.

Sample time point: blood from clinic visit 5 months post-surgery; TSC patient then seizure free. The sequencing used peripheral blood, collected more than 4 months after surgery. The chain recombines TRBV12-3 or TRBV12-4 with TRBJ1-2; D might be TRBD1 (6 bases). The sequence came from a boy under two years old with tuberous sclerosis and intractable seizures. The DNA for the CDR3 is TGTGCCAGCAGAAAATCCCGGGGGGCTGCCTACACCTTC. Amino acids: CASRKSRGAAYTF.